The subject of this entry is one T cell receptor (beta chain). No antigen is known for it. These data belong to a study of blood T cells in healthy people across ages. About the research overall: In model experiments, template switching was able to capture about one barcoded beta molecule for every two T cells that were present. Findings and caveats of the study: The study regarded diversity estimates from one million T cells as underestimates. Across samples, TCR beta diversity tracked strongly with naive T cell percentage.

In germline, CDR1 is KGHSH, CDR2 LQKENI. This CDR3 has 13 residues. Trimming left V 8 bases short and J 0 bases short, with 10 bases between. Next came a second PCR, run for roughly 6 to 11 cycles, which used a sample-barcoded 5' primer along with a J-beta primer mix. TCRdb reprocessed the 5' RACE reads via MiXCR and lists one record per CDR3 protein. Among hundreds of thousands of distinct CDR3 sequences, less than 35% were seen once, and the ten largest hold about a sixth. The material sequenced was blood. The chain has TRBV18 and TRBJ1-2; no reliable D call. The source is a woman of 80 years or more in good health. The CDR3 coding sequence is TGTGCCAGCAGCCACAAGCCTAACTATGGCTACACCTTC. Translation gives CASSHKPNYGYTF.